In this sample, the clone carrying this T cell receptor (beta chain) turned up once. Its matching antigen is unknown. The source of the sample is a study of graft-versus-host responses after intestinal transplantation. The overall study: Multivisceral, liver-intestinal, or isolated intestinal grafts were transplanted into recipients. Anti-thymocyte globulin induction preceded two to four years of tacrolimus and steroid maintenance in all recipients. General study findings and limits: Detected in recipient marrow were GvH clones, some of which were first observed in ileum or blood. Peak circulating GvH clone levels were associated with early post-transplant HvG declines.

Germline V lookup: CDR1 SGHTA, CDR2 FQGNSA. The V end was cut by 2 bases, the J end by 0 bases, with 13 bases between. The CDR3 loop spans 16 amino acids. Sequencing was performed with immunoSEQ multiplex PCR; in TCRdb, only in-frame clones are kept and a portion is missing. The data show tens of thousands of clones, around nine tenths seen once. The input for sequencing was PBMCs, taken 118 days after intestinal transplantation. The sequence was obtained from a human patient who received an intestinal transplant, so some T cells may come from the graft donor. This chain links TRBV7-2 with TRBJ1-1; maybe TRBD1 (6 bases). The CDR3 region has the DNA TGTGCCAGCAGCTTACCGTCCGGGACACTGAACACTGAAGCTTTCTTT. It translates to CASSLPSGTLNTEAFF.